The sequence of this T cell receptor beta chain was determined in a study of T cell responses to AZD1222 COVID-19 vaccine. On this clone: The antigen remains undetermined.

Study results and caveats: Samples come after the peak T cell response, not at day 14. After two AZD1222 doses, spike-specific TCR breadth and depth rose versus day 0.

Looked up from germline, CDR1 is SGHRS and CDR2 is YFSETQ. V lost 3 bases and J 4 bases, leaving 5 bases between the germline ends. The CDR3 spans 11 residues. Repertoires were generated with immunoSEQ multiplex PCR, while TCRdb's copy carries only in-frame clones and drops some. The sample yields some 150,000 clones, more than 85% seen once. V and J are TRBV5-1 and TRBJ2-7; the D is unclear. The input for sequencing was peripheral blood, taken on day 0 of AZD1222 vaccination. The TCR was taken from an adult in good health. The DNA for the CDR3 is TGCGCCAGCAGCTCGGAATACGAGCAGTACTTC. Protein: CASSSEYEQYF.